This T cell receptor (beta chain) is drawn from a study of T cell responses to AZD1222 COVID-19 vaccine. Whole-study findings and limits: The study found Spike-specific TCR breadth and depth rose after two AZD1222 doses.

With 5 bases removed from V and 1 base from J, the gap between germline ends came to 9 bases. This CDR3 comprises 13 residues. Germline loops: CDR1 SQVTM, CDR2 ANQGSEA. Using immunoSEQ multiplex PCR, the repertoire was profiled, and TCRdb retains in-frame clones only, with some absent. Of roughly 180,000 clones listed, just over 90% are singletons. Points on this clone: Its antigen is still unknown.

The J gene is TRBJ1-5, the V gene TRBV29-1; no firm D call. The sample in question was peripheral blood, obtained 28 days after the second AZD1222 dose. The TCR was taken from an adult who received the AZD1222 COVID-19 vaccine. The CDR3 here is CSVRRESNQPQHF. CDR3 DNA sequence: TGCAGCGTTAGGAGGGAGAGCAATCAGCCCCAGCATTTT.